The next 20 T cell receptor beta chains were all read from a single sample in a study of regulatory T cells in long-lasting Graves disease. Time point defined: newly diagnosed GD, antithyroid drugs for less than 3 months. The authors made the TCR library using RNA they extracted from PBMCs. Building the TCR beta libraries relied on iRepertoire HTBI primers, and CDR3 regions underwent Arm-PCR. A single record per CDR3 protein comes from TCRdb applying MiXCR to the multiplex PCR reads. The repertoire holds some 500,000 distinct CDR3 sequences, with 15% to 20% as singletons. These same records also appear under a second study, on T cells in Graves' hyperthyroidism and ophthalmopathy.

Source: peripheral blood mononuclear cells (PBMCs), taken at new diagnosis, from a patient treated with antithyroid drugs. All receptors derive from a woman between 40 and 65 years old with Graves disease.

This clonotype has only a few counts. Given a much more abundant clone one base away, this may be a read error. This chain links TRBV29-1 with TRBJ1-1; D not certain. The CDR3 contains 15 residues. CDR1 SQVTM and CDR2 ANQGSEA come from the germline V gene. CDR3 protein: CSVTRRFTGLPETFF. The DNA for the CDR3 is TGCAGCGTAACGCGTCGTTTCACGGGGTTACCTGAAACTTTCTTT. The whole variable domain, remainder taken from reference TRBV29-1 and TRBJ1-1, is SAVISQKPSRDICQRGTSLTIQCQVDSQVTMMFWYRQQPGQSLTLIATANQGSEATYESGFVIDKFPISRPNLTFSTLTVSNMSPEDSSIYLCSVTRRFTGLPETFFGQGTRLTVV.

This clonotype appeared many times. The chain links TRBV29-1 to TRBJ1-1; tentative D call: TRBD1 (5 bases). Trimming took 7 bases from V and 5 from J, leaving 14 bases between them. Germline V gene lookup returns CDR1 SQVTM and CDR2 ANQGSEA. The CDR3 is made up of 12 amino acids. The CDR3 DNA follows: TGCAGCGCCGAAATGGAGGGGACTGAAGCTTTCTTT. Translated, it gives CSAEMEGTEAFF.

This clonotype was seen at least ten times. The V call is TRBV3-1, the J call TRBJ2-7, with D hard to call. CDR1 is LGHDT, CDR2 YNNKEL, per germline (reference sequence). The CDR3 totals 15 residues. Deletions cut 5 bases from V and 2 bases from J, with 16 bases between. The CDR3 loop reads CASSSIPSPTYEQYF. The DNA for the CDR3 is TGTGCCAGCAGCTCGATTCCCTCTCCCACCTACGAGCAGTACTTC.

This clonotype was seen once. This chain joins TRBV14 and TRBJ2-1; 12 nucleotides agree with TRBD1. The germline gives CDR1 SGHDN, CDR2 FVKESK. The CDR3 runs to 15 residues. With V trimmed by 3 bases and J by 10 bases, 7 bases remained unmatched. CDR3 protein: CASSHWDRGQGEQFF. CDR3 nucleotides: TGTGCCAGCAGCCACTGGGACAGGGGGCAAGGAGAGCAGTTCTTC.

This clonotype was found many times. V usage is TRBV28 and J usage is TRBJ2-2; 8 bases agree with TRBD1. Trimming at V came to 6 bases and at J to 3 bases, leaving 6 bases not matched to a gene. Looked up from germline, CDR1 is MDHEN and CDR2 is SYDVKM. There are 15 residues in the CDR3. CDR3 protein: CASSADRADTGELFF. CDR3 sequence (DNA): TGTGCCAGCAGCGCGGACAGGGCGGACACCGGGGAGCTGTTTTTT. The full variable domain, completed using reference TRBV28 and TRBJ2-2, is DVKVTQSSRYLVKRTGEKVFLECVQDMDHENMFWYRQDPGLGLRLIYFSYDVKMKEKGDIPEGYSVSREKKERFSLILESASTNQTSMYLCASSADRADTGELFFGEGSRLTVL.

The genes are TRBV14 and TRBJ2-3; no firm D call. The germline V gene has CDR1 SGHDN and CDR2 FVKESK. The CDR3 runs to 15 residues. With 4 bases removed from V and 0 bases from J, the gap between germline ends came to 11 bases. CDR3 DNA: TGTGCCAGCAGCCCGGACGGTTATAGCACAGATACGCAGTATTTT. Translating gives CASSPDGYSTDTQYF. The variable domain in full, completed from reference TRBV14 and TRBJ2-3, reads EAGVTQFPSHSVIEKGQTVTLRCDPISGHDNLYWYRRVMGKEIKFLLHFVKESKQDESGMPNNRFLAERTGGTYSTLKVQPAELEDSGVYFCASSPDGYSTDTQYFGPGTRLTVL.

This clonotype showed up many times. The V call is TRBV5-1, the J call TRBJ2-3, with a possible D match to TRBD2 (7 bases). The germline gives CDR1 SGHRS, CDR2 YFSETQ. V lost 3 bases to trimming and J lost 1 base, with 15 bases between them. The CDR3 extends over 16 amino acids. CDR3 protein: CASSYTRGAGTDTQYF. The CDR3 DNA reads as TGCGCCAGCAGCTATACCCGGGGGGCTGGCACAGATACGCAGTATTTT.

Here the CDR3 reads CASSAFGTSGYTF. CDR3 nucleotide sequence: TGTGCCAGCAGTGCCTTTGGGACATCTGGCTACACCTTC. J is TRBJ1-2 and V is TRBV6-1; the D gene is possibly TRBD1 (6 bases). V was shortened by 4 bases and J by 7 bases, with 13 bases between the two germline ends. Germline V gives CDR1 MNHNS, CDR2 SASEGT. The length of the CDR3 is 13 residues.

Comments on this clonotype: At one end the junction does not follow the germline gene, possibly because of a read error. The chain links TRBV3-1 to TRBJ2-1, with TRBD2 matching 13 bases. CDR1 is LGHDT, CDR2 YNNKEL, per germline (reference sequence). There are 17 residues in the CDR3. CDR3: CVSSPTSGGASRNEQFF. Here the CDR3 DNA reads TGTGTCAGCAGCCCCACTAGCGGGGGGGCATCGCGCAATGAGCAGTTCTTC.

In its sample, this clonotype was seen a few times. V usage is TRBV6-2 or TRBV6-3 and J usage is TRBJ2-7; maybe TRBD2 (5 bases). Germline CDR1 reads MNHEY; CDR2 reads SVGEGT. CDR3 length equals 14 residues. Trimming cost V 9 bases and J 7 bases, with 22 bases left between them. DNA of the CDR3: TGTGCCAGTGTCGGGGTCCCCCTATCGTGGGAGCAGTACTTC. Its translation is CASVGVPLSWEQYF.

Turning to this clonotype: A much larger clone differs from this one at a single base, so this may be a read error. CDR3 DNA sequence: TGTGCCAGCACCGTGGGGGGGCATAGGGGGGAGACCCAGTGCTTC. Amino acids: CASTVGGHRGETQCF. The rearrangement links TRBV6-1 to TRBJ2-5; tentative D call: TRBD2 (7 bases). The CDR3 is 15 residues long. CDR1 is MNHNS, CDR2 SASEGT, per germline.

This clonotype has ten or more counts. V usage is TRBV3-1 and J usage is TRBJ2-7, with D possibly TRBD1 on 8 matching bases. In germline, CDR1 is LGHDT, CDR2 YNNKEL (reference sequence). V shed 8 bases and J shed 9 bases, with 20 bases lying between them. The CDR3 extends over 13 amino acids. CDR3 DNA: TGTGCCAGCCAGGGGGCGGGGGCCCAAGGGCAGTACTTC. Its protein product is CASQGAGAQGQYF.

This clonotype has ten or more counts. This chain joins TRBV2 and TRBJ2-3; D uncertain. The CDR3 has 12 amino acids. Trimming pared 6 bases from V and 5 bases from J, leaving 9 bases between. Germline assignment: CDR1 SNHLY and CDR2 FYNNEI. CDR3 nucleotides: TGTGCCAGCAGGGACCGACTAGATACGCAGTATTTT. It encodes CASRDRLDTQYF.

This clonotype was counted between two and nine times. The chain links TRBV7-9 to TRBJ2-6; tentative D call: TRBD2 (5 bases). Trimming cost V 3 bases and J 0 bases, with 9 bases left between them. CDR3 length: 16 amino acids. Germline assignment: CDR1 SEHNR and CDR2 FQNEAQ (reference sequence). The CDR3 DNA follows: TGTGCCAGCAGCTTCGGACTGCACTCTGGGGCCAACGTCCTGACTTTC. Encoded protein: CASSFGLHSGANVLTF.

This clonotype was seen repeatedly, ten times or more. The V call is TRBV3-1, the J call TRBJ1-1; a possible D gene is TRBD1 (5 bases). The CDR3 totals 12 residues. V shed 6 bases and J shed 10 bases, with 15 bases lying between them. Germline CDR1 and CDR2: LGHDT and YNNKEL (reference sequence). CDR3 sequence: CASSRNEGLAFF. CDR3 nucleotides: TGTGCCAGCAGTCGGAATGAGGGGTTAGCTTTCTTT.

This clonotype has at least ten counts. The chain joins TRBV11-1 to TRBJ2-5; D remains unclear. Germline V gene data show CDR1 as SGHAT and CDR2 as FQDESV (reference sequence). There are 13 residues in the CDR3. The V end lost 1 base, the J end lost 5 bases, and 8 bases lay between the germline ends. The CDR3 spells CASSLDQRETQYF. The CDR3, as DNA: TGTGCCAGCAGCTTAGACCAGAGGGAGACCCAGTACTTC.

The chain employs TRBV28 and TRBJ1-2; a weak D match, TRBD1 (6 bases). The CDR3 contains 14 residues. V lost 4 bases to trimming and J lost 5 bases, with 14 bases between them. Germline loops: CDR1 MDHEN, CDR2 SYDVKM. The CDR3 here is CASSSQEQGYGYTF. The DNA for the CDR3 is TGTGCCAGCAGTTCGCAAGAACAGGGATATGGCTACACCTTC.

The CDR3 bases are TGTGCCAGCACCGTAACTAGCGGGAGGTTCTACGAGCAGTACTTC. The encoded protein is CASTVTSGRFYEQYF. The chain links TRBV11-2 to TRBJ2-7; 12 bases align to TRBD2. Looked up from germline, CDR1 is SGHAT and CDR2 is FQNNGV. The CDR3 contains 15 residues. After removal of 7 bases from V and 3 bases from J, the junction contained 7 bases not matched to a gene.

Turning to this clonotype: This sequence may be a read error, since a much larger clone differs from it by one base. The chain uses TRBV20-1 and TRBJ2-7, with D perhaps being TRBD1 or TRBD2 (5 bases each). The CDR3 is 12 amino acids. The V and J ends lost 1 base and 3 bases respectively, with 7 bases between them. The germline gives CDR1 DFQATT, CDR2 SNEGSKA (reference sequence). CDR3 sequence reads: CSARGGSYEQYF. CDR3 sequence (DNA): TGCAGTGCTAGAGGGGGGAGCTACGAGCAGTACTTC.

V and J are TRBV12-3 or TRBV12-4 and TRBJ2-7; tentatively, D is TRBD2 (7 bases). CDR3 length: 16 amino acids. Trimming removed 1 base from V and 2 bases from J, with 15 bases in between. The CDR3: CASSLGGGGFAYEQYF. The CDR3, as DNA: TGTGCCAGCAGTTTAGGGGGAGGGGGGTTCGCCTACGAGCAGTACTTC.